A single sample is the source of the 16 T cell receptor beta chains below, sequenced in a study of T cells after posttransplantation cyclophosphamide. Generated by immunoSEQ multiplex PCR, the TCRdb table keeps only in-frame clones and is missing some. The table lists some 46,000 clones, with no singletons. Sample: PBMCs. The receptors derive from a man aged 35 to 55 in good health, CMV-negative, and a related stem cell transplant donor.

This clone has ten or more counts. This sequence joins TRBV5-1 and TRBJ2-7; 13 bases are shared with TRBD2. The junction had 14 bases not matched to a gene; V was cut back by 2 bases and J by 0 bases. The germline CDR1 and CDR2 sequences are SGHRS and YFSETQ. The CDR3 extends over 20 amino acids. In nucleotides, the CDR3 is TGCGCCAGCAGCTTTACGGGCGAGACTAGCGGGGGGTTAAGCTCCTACGAGCAGTACTTC. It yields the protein CASSFTGETSGGLSSYEQYF.

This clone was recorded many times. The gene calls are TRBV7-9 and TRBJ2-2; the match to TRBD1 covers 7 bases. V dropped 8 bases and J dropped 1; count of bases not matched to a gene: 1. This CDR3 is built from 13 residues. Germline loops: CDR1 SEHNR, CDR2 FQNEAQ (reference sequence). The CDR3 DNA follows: TGTGCCAGCCGGGACAGGAACACCGGGGAGCTGTTTTTT. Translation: CASRDRNTGELFF.

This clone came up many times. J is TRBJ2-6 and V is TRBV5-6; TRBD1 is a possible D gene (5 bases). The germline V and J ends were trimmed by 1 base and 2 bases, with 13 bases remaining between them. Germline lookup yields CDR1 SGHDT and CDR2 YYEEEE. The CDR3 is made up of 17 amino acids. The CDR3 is CASSLFVTEAGANVLTF. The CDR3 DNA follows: TGTGCCAGCAGCTTGTTTGTGACAGAAGCTGGGGCCAACGTCCTGACTTTC.

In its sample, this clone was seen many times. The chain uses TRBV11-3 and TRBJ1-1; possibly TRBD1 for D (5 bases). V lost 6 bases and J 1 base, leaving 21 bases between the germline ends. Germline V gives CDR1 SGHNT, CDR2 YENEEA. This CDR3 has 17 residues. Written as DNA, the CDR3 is TGTGCCAGCAGGCCGGGGACCGGAGGGTATGCGAACACTGAAGCTTTCTTT. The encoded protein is CASRPGTGGYANTEAFF. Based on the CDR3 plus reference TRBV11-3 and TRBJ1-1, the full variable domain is EAGVVQSPRYKIIEKKQPVAFWCNPISGHNTLYWYLQNLGQGPELLIRYENEEAVDDSQLPKDRFSAERLKGVDSTLKIQPAELGDSAVYLCASRPGTGGYANTEAFFGQGTRLTVV.

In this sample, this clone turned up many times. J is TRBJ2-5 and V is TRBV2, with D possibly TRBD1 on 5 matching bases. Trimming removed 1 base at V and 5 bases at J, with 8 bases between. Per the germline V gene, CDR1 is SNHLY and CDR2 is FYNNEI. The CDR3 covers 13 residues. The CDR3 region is CASSEDRTETQYF. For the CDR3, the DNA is TGTGCCAGCAGTGAAGACAGGACGGAGACCCAGTACTTC. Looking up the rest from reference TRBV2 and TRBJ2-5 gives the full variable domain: EPEVTQTPSHQVTQMGQEVILRCVPISNHLYFYWYRQILGQKVEFLVSFYNNEISEKSEIFDDQFSVERPDGSNFTLKIRSTKLEDSAMYFCASSEDRTETQYFGPGTRLLVL.

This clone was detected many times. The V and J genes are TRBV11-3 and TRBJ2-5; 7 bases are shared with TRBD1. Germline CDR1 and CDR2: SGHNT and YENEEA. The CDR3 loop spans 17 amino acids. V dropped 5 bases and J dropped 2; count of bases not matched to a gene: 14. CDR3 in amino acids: CASSRIFSQGQQETQYF. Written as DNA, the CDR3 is TGTGCCAGCAGCCGGATTTTTTCCCAGGGACAGCAAGAGACCCAGTACTTC.

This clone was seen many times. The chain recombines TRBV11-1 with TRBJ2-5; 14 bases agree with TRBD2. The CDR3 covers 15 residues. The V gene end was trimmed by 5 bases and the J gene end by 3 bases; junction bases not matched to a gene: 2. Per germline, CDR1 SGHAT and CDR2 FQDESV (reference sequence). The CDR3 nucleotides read TGTGCCAGCAGCGGGGGACTAGCGGGGGAAGAGACCCAGTACTTC. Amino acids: CASSGGLAGEETQYF.

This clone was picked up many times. The CDR3 DNA reads TGTGCCAGCAGCTTGGTGGGCGGGAGGTACAATGAGCAGTTCTTC. Translated: CASSLVGGRYNEQFF. This chain connects TRBV5-4 to TRBJ2-1; 8 bases fit TRBD2. Germline CDR1 is SGHNT and CDR2 is YYREEE (reference sequence). The CDR3 totals 15 residues. V gave up 0 bases and J gave up 4 bases; unmatched junction bases: 3.

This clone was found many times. CDR3 DNA sequence: TGTGCCAGCAGCTTTCGGACAGGCAATGAAAAACTGTTTTTT. As protein: CASSFRTGNEKLFF. The V call is TRBV5-6, the J call TRBJ1-4; TRBD1 aligns across 7 bases. The germline gives CDR1 SGHDT, CDR2 YYEEEE. CDR3 size: 14 residues. V was pared by 2 bases and J by 5 bases, with 3 bases of the junction left unmatched.

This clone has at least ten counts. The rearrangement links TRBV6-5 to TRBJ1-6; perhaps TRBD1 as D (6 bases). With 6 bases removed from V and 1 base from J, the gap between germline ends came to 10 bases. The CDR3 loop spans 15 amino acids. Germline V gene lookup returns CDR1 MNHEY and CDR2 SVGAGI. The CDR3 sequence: CASRPQGSYNSPLHF. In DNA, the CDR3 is TGTGCCAGCAGGCCCCAGGGGTCCTATAATTCACCCCTCCACTTT.

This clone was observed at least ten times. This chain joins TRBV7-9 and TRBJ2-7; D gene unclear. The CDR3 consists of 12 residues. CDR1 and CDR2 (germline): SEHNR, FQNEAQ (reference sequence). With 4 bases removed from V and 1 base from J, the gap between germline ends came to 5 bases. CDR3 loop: CASSSLSYEQYF. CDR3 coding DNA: TGTGCCAGCAGCTCCTTATCCTACGAGCAGTACTTC.

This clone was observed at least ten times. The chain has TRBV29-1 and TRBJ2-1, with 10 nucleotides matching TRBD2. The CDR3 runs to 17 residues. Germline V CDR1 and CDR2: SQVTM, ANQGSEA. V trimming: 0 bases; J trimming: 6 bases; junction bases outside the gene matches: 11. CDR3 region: CSVEEGGFSGRFNEQFF. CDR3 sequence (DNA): TGCAGCGTTGAAGAAGGGGGTTTTAGCGGGAGGTTCAATGAGCAGTTCTTC.

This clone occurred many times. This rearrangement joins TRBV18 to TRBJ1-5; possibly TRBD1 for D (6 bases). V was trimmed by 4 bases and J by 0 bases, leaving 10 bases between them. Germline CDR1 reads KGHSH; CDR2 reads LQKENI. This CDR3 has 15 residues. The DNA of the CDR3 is TGTGCCAGCTCACAACAGGGTAATAGCAATCAGCCCCAGCATTTT. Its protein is CASSQQGNSNQPQHF.

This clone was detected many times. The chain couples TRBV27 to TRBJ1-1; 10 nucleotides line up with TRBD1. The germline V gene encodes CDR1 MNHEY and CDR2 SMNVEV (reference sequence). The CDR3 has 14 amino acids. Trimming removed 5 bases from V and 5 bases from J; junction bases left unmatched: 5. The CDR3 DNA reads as TGTGCCAGCAGTCTCAGACAGGGGGCGACTGAAGCTTTCTTT. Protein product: CASSLRQGATEAFF.

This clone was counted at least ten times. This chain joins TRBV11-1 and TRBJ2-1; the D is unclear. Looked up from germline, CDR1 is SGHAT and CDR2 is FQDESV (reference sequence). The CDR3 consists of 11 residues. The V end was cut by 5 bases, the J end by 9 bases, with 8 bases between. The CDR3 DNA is TGTGCCAGCAGCCAGTCCCTTGAGCAGTTCTTC. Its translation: CASSQSLEQFF.

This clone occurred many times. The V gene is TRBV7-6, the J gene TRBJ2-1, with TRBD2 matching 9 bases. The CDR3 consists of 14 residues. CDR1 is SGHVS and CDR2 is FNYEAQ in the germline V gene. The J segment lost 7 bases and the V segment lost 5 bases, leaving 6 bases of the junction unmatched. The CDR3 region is CASSKGLADNEQFF. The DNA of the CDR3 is TGTGCCAGCAGCAAGGGACTAGCAGATAATGAGCAGTTCTTC. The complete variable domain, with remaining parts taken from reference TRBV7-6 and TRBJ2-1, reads GAGVSQSPRYKVTKRGQDVALRCDPISGHVSLYWYRQALGQGPEFLTYFNYEAQQDKSGLPNDRFSAERPEGSISTLTIQRTEQRDSAMYRCASSKGLADNEQFFGPGTRLTVL.